The 15 T cell receptor beta chains presented below share a single source sample, sequenced in a study of yellow fever vaccine responses in identical twins (dated by TCRdb to 2016 to 2018). Libraries were constructed by RT-PCR. Sequenced using an Illumina HiSeq 2500. The raw public data were reprocessed by TCRdb itself: fastp quality trimming at Q25, MiXCR clonotype calling, in-frame beta chains only. Rows matching on CDR3 protein sequence are summarized as one entry with the most common DNA and genes. This sample lists 3,900 or so distinct CDR3 sequences; 73% were detected once. The top ten clones comprise about 7.5% of the sample. The specimen was T cells from blood (PBMCs), unsorted or a sorted subset (not recorded which), collected before or after yellow fever vaccination (not recorded which). These receptors originate from a woman aged 18-29 years who received the yellow fever vaccine. Donor details come from another sample of the same person, matched by shared clones.

V and J are TRBV3-1 and TRBJ2-1; D is uncertain. CDR1 LGHDT and CDR2 YNNKEL come from the germline V gene (reference sequence). The V and J ends lost 5 bases and 8 bases respectively, with 16 bases between them. The CDR3 sequence is 14 residues long. CDR3 sequence: CASSTRLEIYEQFF. The DNA for the CDR3 is TGTGCCAGCAGCACCCGGTTAGAGATCTATGAGCAGTTCTTC.

The V call is TRBV29-1, the J call TRBJ2-1, with a tentative D call TRBD2 (6 bases). Per the germline V gene, CDR1 is SQVTM and CDR2 is ANQGSEA. The CDR3 sequence is 15 residues long. V was pared by 6 bases and J by 0 bases, with 15 bases between. The CDR3 DNA is TGCAGCGTAGGGGTAGCGGAAAGCTCCTACAATGAGCAGTTCTTC. Translating gives CSVGVAESSYNEQFF.

This chain connects TRBV4-1 to TRBJ2-7, with 7 bases that match TRBD2. There are 14 residues in the CDR3. V lost 1 base and J lost 1; bases outside the gene matches: 1. From germline, CDR1 is MGHRA and CDR2 YSYEKL. Written as DNA, the CDR3 is TGCGCCAGCAGCCAAGGACTAGCTTCCTACGAGCAGTACTTC. It yields the protein CASSQGLASYEQYF.

The chain has TRBV20-1 and TRBJ2-4; D is uncertain. CDR1 and CDR2 from the germline V gene are DFQATT and SNEGSKA (reference sequence). The CDR3 runs 12 residues. Trimming took off 6 bases at V and 10 bases at J, with 16 bases between the two ends. The CDR3, as DNA: TGCAGTGCCCGTGATGAGGTCAGGATTCAGTACTTC. Its protein is CSARDEVRIQYF.

This chain links TRBV11-1 with TRBJ2-1, with TRBD2 as a possible D gene (6 bases). V was shortened by 3 bases and J by 7 bases, with 13 bases between the two germline ends. Germline-derived CDR1 and CDR2 are SGHAT and FQDESV (reference sequence). The CDR3 totals 14 residues. This chain's CDR3 is CASSFQGGRNEQFF. The CDR3 nucleotides are TGTGCCAGCAGCTTTCAGGGAGGCAGAAATGAGCAGTTCTTC.

This sequence joins TRBV5-1 and TRBJ1-6; no reliable D call. Trimming removed 0 bases at V and 8 bases at J, with 3 bases between. Germline V CDR1 and CDR2: SGHRS, YFSETQ. The CDR3 loop spans 12 amino acids. The CDR3 DNA reads as TGCGCCAGCAGCTTGGGTGATTCACCCCTCCACTTT. It is translated as CASSLGDSPLHF.

J is TRBJ1-1 and V is TRBV4-1; TRBD1 might be the D (5 bases). Germline-derived CDR1 and CDR2 are MGHRA and YSYEKL. CDR3 size: 16 residues. Trimming stripped 3 bases from V and 0 bases from J, with 14 bases between. CDR3 DNA: TGCGCCAGCAGCCACCTACAGGCGCCCATGAACACTGAAGCTTTCTTT. It translates to CASSHLQAPMNTEAFF.

The chain joins TRBV4-1 to TRBJ2-7; D unresolved. The CDR3 consists of 16 residues. Trimming took 0 bases from V and 0 from J, leaving 12 bases between them. The germline CDR1 and CDR2 sequences are MGHRA and YSYEKL. The CDR3: CASSQDWARISYEQYF. Here the CDR3 DNA reads TGCGCCAGCAGCCAAGATTGGGCACGGATCTCCTACGAGCAGTACTTC.

There are a few counts of this clonotype. V and J are TRBV12-3 or TRBV12-4 and TRBJ1-2; 7 positions agree with TRBD1. With 3 bases clipped from V and 4 bases from J, the junction kept 8 bases outside the gene matches. This CDR3 has 15 amino acids. CDR3 in DNA: TGTGCCAGCAGTTTCACAGGGGAGTACATCTATGGCTACACCTTC. As protein: CASSFTGEYIYGYTF.

V is TRBV7-6 and J is TRBJ1-5; D is unresolved. This CDR3 contains 13 residues. Trimming cost V 5 bases and J 3 bases, with 8 bases left between them. CDR1 and CDR2 from the germline V gene are SGHVS and FNYEAQ. CDR3 protein: CASSRGANQPQHF. CDR3 in DNA: TGTGCCAGCAGCCGTGGTGCCAATCAGCCCCAGCATTTT. Complete variable domain (other parts from reference TRBV7-6 and TRBJ1-5): GAGVSQSPRYKVTKRGQDVALRCDPISGHVSLYWYRQALGQGPEFLTYFNYEAQQDKSGLPNDRFSAERPEGSISTLTIQRTEQRDSAMYRCASSRGANQPQHFGDGTRLSIL.

The chain uses TRBV11-1 and TRBJ2-3; D not resolved. CDR1 and CDR2 (germline): SGHAT, FQDESV (reference sequence). This CDR3 comprises 15 residues. V was shortened by 5 bases and J by 0 bases, with 12 bases between the two germline ends. The CDR3 protein is CASSPLAASTDTQYF. For the CDR3, the DNA is TGTGCCAGCAGCCCTCTTGCGGCTAGCACAGATACGCAGTATTTT.

The chain links TRBV29-1 to TRBJ2-1; the match to TRBD2 covers 9 bases. V lost 7 bases, J lost 5 bases, and 9 bases stayed unmatched. The CDR3 contains 14 residues. Per the germline V gene, CDR1 is SQVTM and CDR2 is ANQGSEA. CDR3 amino acids: CSAPQAGGNNEQFF. The CDR3 DNA is TGCAGCGCCCCCCAAGCGGGGGGTAACAATGAGCAGTTCTTC.

V usage is TRBV4-1 and J usage is TRBJ2-5, with 9 bases that match TRBD2. The V gene end was trimmed by 6 bases and the J gene end by 5 bases; junction bases not matched to a gene: 4. This CDR3 spans 13 amino acids. The germline gives CDR1 MGHRA, CDR2 YSYEKL. CDR3 in amino acids: CASSPTSGETQYF. CDR3 in DNA: TGCGCCAGCAGTCCCACTAGCGGGGAGACCCAGTACTTC.

The chain recombines TRBV4-1 with TRBJ2-7; the match to TRBD2 covers 12 bases. The junction had 7 bases not matched to a gene; V was cut back by 4 bases and J by 3 bases. The CDR3 is made up of 16 amino acids. The germline V gene has CDR1 MGHRA and CDR2 YSYEKL. This CDR3 reads CASSRLAGGPVYEQYF. In DNA, the CDR3 is TGCGCCAGCAGCCGGCTAGCGGGGGGGCCGGTCTACGAGCAGTACTTC.

This clonotype appeared a few times. V is TRBV10-3 and J is TRBJ2-3; 12 bases line up with TRBD2. Trimming cost V 11 bases and J 4 bases; bases outside gene matches: 7. Germline CDR1 and CDR2: ENHRY and SYGVKD. This CDR3 has 14 residues. The CDR3 region has the DNA TGTGCCGCTCGGACTAGCGGGGACGCAGATACGCAGTATTTT. Protein product: CAARTSGDADTQYF.